Listed here are 10 T cell receptor beta chains from one sample, sequenced in a study of blood T cell repertoires in COVID-19. Sequenced by immunoSEQ multiplex PCR; TCRdb stores in-frame clones only, minus some. The repertoire holds 100,000 or so clones, with around 85% as singletons. Source material: PBMCs or T cells enriched from blood (not recorded which). Every receptor here comes from a woman aged 45-60 years who had recovered from COVID-19.

V gene TRBV27 combines with J gene TRBJ2-1; possibly TRBD1 for D (6 bases). V was cut by 0 bases and J by 2 bases, with 14 bases left in between. Germline CDR1 MNHEY, CDR2 SMNVEV (reference sequence). The CDR3 is 17 amino acids. The CDR3 sequence: CASSLSSGAFAYNEQFF. Here the CDR3 DNA reads TGTGCCAGCAGTTTATCATCAGGGGCCTTCGCCTACAATGAGCAGTTCTTC.

This clone appeared a few times. The chain combines TRBV3-1 (or the pseudogene TRBV3-2) with TRBJ1-4; D may be TRBD1 (6 bases). V was clipped by 3 bases and J by 10 bases, with 24 bases between them. The CDR3 consists of 17 residues. Looked up from germline, CDR1 is LGHDT and CDR2 is YNNKEL (reference sequence). CDR3 loop: CASSHSVGGTNEVKLFF. In DNA, the CDR3 is TGTGCCAGCAGCCATTCCGTAGGTGGGACAAACGAGGTAAAACTGTTTTTT.

The V call is TRBV5-1, the J call TRBJ2-5, with 9 bases aligning to TRBD2. V shed 1 base, J shed 5 bases, and the junction held 12 bases outside the gene matches. The length of the CDR3 is 17 residues. CDR1 and CDR2 from the germline V gene are SGHRS and YFSETQ. The chain's CDR3 is CASSLPIAGVNGETQYF. The CDR3 nucleotides are TGCGCCAGCAGCTTGCCCATAGCGGGGGTTAATGGGGAGACCCAGTACTTC. Full variable domain (remainder filled in from reference TRBV5-1 and TRBJ2-5): KAGVTQTPRYLIKTRGQQVTLSCSPISGHRSVSWYQQTPGQGLQFLFEYFSETQRNKGNFPGRFSGRQFSNSRSEMNVSTLELGDSALYLCASSLPIAGVNGETQYFGPGTRLLVL.

The J gene is TRBJ1-5, the V gene TRBV7-9; perhaps TRBD1 as D (6 bases). The CDR3 loop spans 17 amino acids. Per germline, CDR1 SEHNR and CDR2 FQNEAQ (reference sequence). Trimming removed 5 bases from V and 6 bases from J, with 23 bases in between. The chain's CDR3 is CASSPAGPQGYAQPQHF. The CDR3 DNA reads TGTGCCAGCAGCCCTGCCGGGCCCCAGGGGTATGCTCAGCCCCAGCATTTT.

The V and J genes are TRBV12-3 or TRBV12-4 and TRBJ1-2, with D uncertain. The length of the CDR3 is 12 residues. The V end was cut by 3 bases, the J end by 4 bases, with 6 bases between. The CDR3 protein is CASSFISYGYTF. CDR3 DNA sequence: TGTGCCAGCAGTTTTATCTCCTATGGCTACACCTTC.

This rearrangement joins TRBV15 to TRBJ2-7; possible D gene TRBD1, 5 bases. Germline CDR1 and CDR2: LNHNV and YYDKDF (reference sequence). The CDR3 is 17 amino acids. V lost 1 base and J 3 bases, leaving 19 bases between the germline ends. The CDR3 protein is CATSRAYFRQFVYEQYF. The CDR3 DNA sequence: TGTGCCACCAGCAGAGCATACTTCCGACAGTTTGTCTACGAGCAGTACTTC.

This sequence joins TRBV12-3 or TRBV12-4 and TRBJ1-3; D call uncertain. This CDR3 comprises 12 residues. The V gene lost 1 base and the J gene lost 11 bases, with 9 bases spanning the gap. The CDR3 protein is CASSLGQVAIYF. As DNA, the CDR3 is TGTGCCAGCAGTTTAGGTCAGGTGGCCATATATTTT.

This chain links TRBV27 with TRBJ2-1; D might be TRBD1 (6 bases). The ends were cut back, 3 bases at V and 0 bases at J, with 12 bases in the middle. From germline, CDR1 is MNHEY and CDR2 SMNVEV (reference sequence). There are 16 residues in the CDR3. Written as DNA, the CDR3 is TGTGCCAGCAGTTTGACAGGTATACCCTCCTACAATGAGCAGTTCTTC. It codes for CASSLTGIPSYNEQFF.

The genes are TRBV15 and TRBJ1-3; no clear D. Trimming removed 0 bases at V and 5 bases at J, with 11 bases between. The CDR3 is 15 amino acids. Germline V gene lookup returns CDR1 LNHNV and CDR2 YYDKDF (reference sequence). The CDR3 sequence: CATSRDSDSRNTIYF. CDR3 nucleotides: TGTGCCACCAGCAGAGATAGTGACTCCAGAAACACCATATATTTT.

This chain connects TRBV3-1 (or the pseudogene TRBV3-2) to TRBJ2-7; the D gene is possibly TRBD2 (6 bases). Trimming cost V 4 bases and J 0 bases, with 13 bases left between them. The CDR3 runs 15 residues. The germline gives CDR1 LGHDT, CDR2 YNNKEL (reference sequence). As DNA, the CDR3 is TGTGCCAGCAGCCCCGTTAATAGCGGCTCCTACGAGCAGTACTTC. This translates into CASSPVNSGSYEQYF.